Listed below are T cell receptor beta chains from one sample, sequenced in a study of cytomegalovirus exposure and HLA in healthy donors. Assay: immunoSEQ multiplex PCR; the TCRdb copy retains only in-frame clones and omits some. The sample carries 200,000 to 250,000 clones, 75% recorded once. Material: PBMCs. These receptors were collected from a woman in her twenties or thirties in good health and CMV-seronegative. The CDR3 runs from the conserved cysteine through the conserved F or W. Each record gives: V gene, D gene, J gene, clone size, CDR3 DNA, CDR3 protein. D genes are given only for firm matches. Some rows mark clone size as missing; the rest say once, few, many or name a class of expanded clone.

TRBV4-1,NA,TRBJ2-6,NA,TGCGCCAGCAGCCAAGTGGAGGTCAGGAGCTCTGGGGCCAACGTCCTGACTTTC,CASSQVEVRSSGANVLTF
TRBV29-1,TRBD1,TRBJ1-2,NA,TGCAGCGCCCAGGACAGGGTGGGAGGCTACACCTTC,CSAQDRVGGYTF
TRBV18,NA,TRBJ1-3,NA,TGTGCCAGCTCAGAACAGATTGGAAACACCATATATTTT,CASSEQIGNTIYF
TRBV15,TRBD1,TRBJ2-1,NA,TGTGCCACCAGCATAGGGGGCCCCTACAATGAGCAGTTCTTC,CATSIGGPYNEQFF
TRBV29-1,TRBD1,TRBJ1-2,NA,TGCAGCGTTGAAGAACGTAACAGGGGTAACTATGGCTACACCTTC,CSVEERNRGNYGYTF
TRBV2,TRBD1,TRBJ1-4,NA,TGTGCCAGCAGGATTGACAGGGCCGGGGGGGGTGCTAATGAAAAACTGTTTTTT,CASRIDRAGGGANEKLFF
TRBV11-3,NA,TRBJ2-1,few,TGTGCCAGCAGCTCTGGAGGTCGGGCCAGAGACAATGAGCAGTTCTTC,CASSSGGRARDNEQFF
TRBV6-5,NA,TRBJ1-5,NA,TGTGCCAGCAGAGACAGTCTCTATCAGCCCCAGCATTTT,CASRDSLYQPQHF
TRBV10-3,TRBD1,TRBJ2-3,NA,TGTGCCATCAGCCGGGACAGAAGCACAGATACGCAGTATTTT,CAISRDRSTDTQYF
TRBV7-2,NA,TRBJ2-7,NA,TGTGCCAGCAGCTTAGGAGGGATCAGGATCCGCGAGCAGTACTTC,CASSLGGIRIREQYF
TRBV6-1,TRBD1,TRBJ2-7,NA,TGTGCCAGCAGTTTACAGGGGGCGCGCCACGAGCAGTACTTC,CASSLQGARHEQYF
TRBV9,TRBD2,TRBJ2-5,NA,TGTGCCAGCAGCGTAGAGGCTAGCGGGCAAGAGACCCAGTACTTC,CASSVEASGQETQYF
TRBV6-6,TRBD1,TRBJ1-4,NA,TGTGCCAGCAGTCGACAGGGAGGCGTTGAAAAACTGTTTTTT,CASSRQGGVEKLFF
TRBV27,NA,TRBJ2-2,NA,TGTGCCAGCGGGGTAGCGTCCGGGGAGCTGTTTTTT,CASGVASGELFF
TRBV5-5,NA,TRBJ2-7,few,TGTGCCAGCAGCTTGGGGCTGGTTGAAACCTACGAGCAGTACTTC,CASSLGLVETYEQYF
TRBV19,NA,TRBJ2-1,NA,TGTGCCAGTCGGGACTCAACGAACCCCTACAATGAGCAGTTCTTC,CASRDSTNPYNEQFF
TRBV19,NA,TRBJ2-7,few,TGTGCCAGTAGTATCGGCCAGGGTTCCTACGAGCAGTACTTC,CASSIGQGSYEQYF
TRBV6-5,TRBD2,TRBJ2-3,NA,TGTGCCAGCAGTTACTCGCGGACTAGCGTTACGCAGTATTTT,CASSYSRTSVTQYF
TRBV9,TRBD2,TRBJ2-1,NA,TGTGCCAGCAGCGTACGCGGGTGGGAGGGGAGGGCCGGCTCCTACAATGAGCAGTTCTTC,CASSVRGWEGRAGSYNEQFF